These 26 T cell receptor beta chains came from one sample sequenced in a study of blood T cell repertoires in COVID-19. The protocol was immunoSEQ multiplex PCR, while the TCRdb copy is restricted to in-frame clones and leaves out a portion. The sample records over 200,000 clones, about 84% being singletons. The sample was PBMCs or T cells enriched from blood (not recorded which). These receptors were taken from a man in his sixties who had recovered from COVID-19.

This clone was seen more than once but under ten times. The gene calls are TRBV5-1 and TRBJ2-7; 9 nucleotides line up with TRBD1. The ends lost 5 bases at V and 4 bases at J; junction bases unmatched: 4. The CDR3 extends over 13 amino acids. Germline CDR1 is SGHRS and CDR2 is YFSETQ. The CDR3 loop is CASSEQGAYEQYF. For the CDR3, the DNA is TGCGCCAGCAGTGAACAGGGGGCTTACGAGCAGTACTTC. The variable domain in full, completed from reference TRBV5-1 and TRBJ2-7, reads KAGVTQTPRYLIKTRGQQVTLSCSPISGHRSVSWYQQTPGQGLQFLFEYFSETQRNKGNFPGRFSGRQFSNSRSEMNVSTLELGDSALYLCASSEQGAYEQYFGPGTRLTVT.

Note on this clone: Other DNA sequences in the same sample also yield this CDR3. The chain is built from TRBV11-3 and TRBJ2-1; 7 positions match TRBD2. Trimming took 0 bases from V and 5 from J; bases not matched to a gene: 4. The CDR3 runs to 15 residues. Germline assignment: CDR1 SGHNT and CDR2 YENEEA. CDR3 residues: CASSLDSGVNNEQFF. The DNA for the CDR3 is TGTGCCAGCAGCTTAGACAGCGGGGTCAACAATGAGCAGTTCTTC.

V and J are TRBV11-2 and TRBJ1-2; D is uncertain. V was clipped by 3 bases and J by 4 bases, with 9 bases between them. The CDR3 consists of 13 residues. From germline, CDR1 is SGHAT and CDR2 FQNNGV. CDR3 DNA sequence: TGTGCCAGCAGCTTTTTGGTGGCCTATGGCTACACCTTC. This gives the protein CASSFLVAYGYTF.

V usage is TRBV2 and J usage is TRBJ1-1; the match to TRBD1 covers 7 bases. Germline V gene sequence: CDR1 SNHLY, CDR2 FYNNEI. The CDR3 has 15 residues. V dropped 7 bases and J dropped 4; count of bases not matched to a gene: 12. CDR3 sequence: CASKALHDRATEAFF. In DNA, the CDR3 is TGTGCCAGCAAGGCCCTCCATGACAGGGCCACTGAAGCTTTCTTT. Drawing the rest from reference TRBV2 and TRBJ1-1, the complete variable domain is EPEVTQTPSHQVTQMGQEVILRCVPISNHLYFYWYRQILGQKVEFLVSFYNNEISEKSEIFDDQFSVERPDGSNFTLKIRSTKLEDSAMYFCASKALHDRATEAFFGQGTRLTVV.

The chain joins TRBV5-5 to TRBJ2-7, with D unclear. CDR1 is SGHKS, CDR2 YYEKEE, per germline (reference sequence). V was pared by 0 bases and J by 0 bases, with 7 bases between. This CDR3 is 14 amino acids long. CDR3 amino acids: CASSLDNISYEQYF. The CDR3 DNA sequence: TGTGCCAGCAGCTTGGATAACATCTCCTACGAGCAGTACTTC.

The chain has TRBV11-3 and TRBJ2-7; 7 bases agree with TRBD1. In germline, CDR1 is SGHNT, CDR2 YENEEA. The trim removed 4 bases at V and 2 bases at J, leaving 5 bases unmatched. The CDR3 extends over 14 amino acids. The CDR3 bases are TGTGCCAGCAGCTCGGACAGGACTGCCTACGAGCAGTACTTC. Amino acids: CASSSDRTAYEQYF.

This clone was detected a few times. The chain is built from TRBV4-3 and TRBJ2-7; D is ambiguous. The CDR3 length is 13 residues. V lost 0 bases, J lost 3 bases, and 6 bases lay in between. Germline V CDR1 and CDR2: LGHNA, YSLEER. The CDR3 sequence is CASSQDLSYEQYF. CDR3 in DNA: TGCGCCAGCAGCCAAGATCTCAGCTACGAGCAGTACTTC.

This rearrangement joins TRBV2 to TRBJ2-1; TRBD2 is a possible D gene (6 bases). This CDR3 has 13 residues. Deletions cut 6 bases from V and 7 bases from J, with 13 bases between. The germline V gene has CDR1 SNHLY and CDR2 FYNNEI. CDR3 bases: TGTGCCAGCAGCCCGTTGCGGGAAAATGAGCAGTTCTTC. Amino acid sequence: CASSPLRENEQFF.

The table lists this clone with a count of one. This CDR3 is CASSLAGGSETQYF. CDR3 DNA sequence: TGTGCCAGCAGTCTAGCGGGGGGTTCTGAGACCCAGTACTTC. This sequence joins TRBV6-5 and TRBJ2-5, with TRBD2 matching over 11 bases. The V gene's germline CDR1 is MNHEY and CDR2 SVGAGI. This CDR3 region has 14 residues. V lost 5 bases, J lost 5 bases, and 4 bases stayed unmatched.

The CDR3 is CASSQSAQNLATEQFF. The CDR3 nucleotides read TGCGCCAGCAGCCAATCAGCCCAAAATCTAGCTACTGAGCAGTTCTTC. The chain links TRBV4-3 to TRBJ2-1; D perhaps matches TRBD2 (5 bases). The CDR3 extends over 16 amino acids. Germline CDR1 is LGHNA and CDR2 is YSLEER. The ends were cut back, 2 bases at V and 9 bases at J, with 20 bases in the middle.

V gene TRBV5-1 combines with J gene TRBJ1-3; D possibly corresponds to TRBD1 (6 bases). The germline gives CDR1 SGHRS, CDR2 YFSETQ. V was pared by 4 bases and J by 0 bases, with 14 bases between. CDR3 length: 16 amino acids. The CDR3 protein is CASSILQGGSGNTIYF. The CDR3 DNA reads TGCGCCAGCAGCATTTTACAGGGTGGCTCTGGAAACACCATATATTTT.

For this clone: Other DNA sequences from this sample encode an identical CDR3 as well. The chain couples TRBV18 to TRBJ1-2; perhaps TRBD1 as D (5 bases). Deletions cut 3 bases from V and 2 bases from J, with 7 bases between. Germline V lookup: CDR1 KGHSH, CDR2 LQKENI. The CDR3 sequence is 13 residues long. The CDR3 loop is CASSPDINYGYTF. CDR3 nucleotides: TGTGCCAGCTCACCGGACATAAACTATGGCTACACCTTC.

This chain joins TRBV13 and TRBJ1-3; D is perhaps TRBD1 (6 bases). CDR3 size: 18 residues. Trimming pared 0 bases from V and 0 bases from J, leaving 15 bases between. Germline-derived CDR1 and CDR2 are PRHDT and FYEKMQ (reference sequence). The CDR3 sequence is CASSLGVGGLNSGNTIYF. The CDR3 DNA follows: TGTGCCAGCAGCTTAGGCGTGGGGGGGCTCAACTCTGGAAACACCATATATTTT.

The rearrangement uses TRBV27 and TRBJ1-2; TRBD1 might be the D (6 bases). V shed 8 bases and J shed 8 bases, with 18 bases lying between them. CDR3 length: 13 residues. In germline, CDR1 is MNHEY, CDR2 SMNVEV (reference sequence). CDR3 loop: CASRNTGTQGYTF. The CDR3 region has the DNA TGTGCCAGCCGAAACACCGGGACACAAGGCTACACCTTC.

The rearrangement joins TRBV19 to TRBJ1-1; no definite D call. The CDR3 runs 13 residues. Germline V CDR1 and CDR2: LNHDA, SQIVND (reference sequence). Trimming left V 9 bases short and J 1 base short, with 12 bases between. CDR3 region: CASQNLGNTEAFF. For the CDR3, the DNA is TGTGCCAGCCAGAACCTAGGGAACACTGAAGCTTTCTTT.

The chain recombines TRBV19 with TRBJ2-3; 8 bases map to TRBD2. CDR3 size: 15 residues. V shed 5 bases, J shed 5 bases, and the junction held 9 bases outside the gene matches. Germline V gene lookup returns CDR1 LNHDA and CDR2 SQIVND (reference sequence). The CDR3 DNA reads TGTGCCAGTAGTCAATTAGCGGGGTTGATAGATACGCAGTATTTT. Protein product: CASSQLAGLIDTQYF.

This clone came up a few times. V gene TRBV11-2 combines with J gene TRBJ2-3, with D perhaps TRBD2 (6 bases). The CDR3 is made up of 16 amino acids. Trimming shortened V by 2 bases and J by 2 bases, and 14 bases separated the two germline ends. From germline, CDR1 is SGHAT and CDR2 FQNNGV. The CDR3 reads CASSLIVTGDTDTQYF. In DNA form, the CDR3 reads TGTGCCAGCAGCTTAATAGTCACGGGGGACACAGATACGCAGTATTTT.

The chain joins TRBV6-5 to TRBJ1-2; 8 bases match TRBD1. Germline lookup yields CDR1 MNHEY and CDR2 SVGAGI. The CDR3 loop spans 16 amino acids. The junction had 7 bases not matched to a gene; V was cut back by 0 bases and J by 4 bases. In nucleotides, the CDR3 is TGTGCCAGCAGTTACTCGAGATACAGGGGGACCTATGGCTACACCTTC. Its protein is CASSYSRYRGTYGYTF.

V usage is TRBV3-1 (or the pseudogene TRBV3-2) and J usage is TRBJ1-6, with a possible D match to TRBD1 (6 bases). CDR3 size: 16 residues. The V gene's germline CDR1 is LGHDT and CDR2 YNNKEL (reference sequence). The V end lost 3 bases, the J end lost 3 bases, and 12 bases lay between the germline ends. DNA for the CDR3: TGTGCCAGCAGCCAGACGACGGACAGCTATAATTCACCCCTCCACTTT. This encodes CASSQTTDSYNSPLHF.

The V and J genes are TRBV5-1 and TRBJ2-7; 12 nucleotides match TRBD1. Trimming took 6 bases from V and 5 from J; bases not matched to a gene: 6. In germline, CDR1 is SGHRS, CDR2 YFSETQ. The CDR3 contains 14 residues. The CDR3: CASTKGQGADEQYF. CDR3 DNA sequence: TGCGCCAGCACCAAGGGACAGGGGGCCGACGAGCAGTACTTC. The full variable domain, completed using reference TRBV5-1 and TRBJ2-7, is KAGVTQTPRYLIKTRGQQVTLSCSPISGHRSVSWYQQTPGQGLQFLFEYFSETQRNKGNFPGRFSGRQFSNSRSEMNVSTLELGDSALYLCASTKGQGADEQYFGPGTRLTVT.

The chain uses TRBV20-1 and TRBJ2-3; 12 bases are a match to TRBD2. This CDR3 is 16 amino acids long. Germline V gene sequence: CDR1 DFQATT, CDR2 SNEGSKA (reference sequence). V lost 3 bases to trimming and J lost 5 bases; unmatched junction nucleotides: 9. The CDR3 spells CSASPLAGGPGDTQYF. The CDR3, as DNA: TGCAGTGCTAGTCCTCTAGCGGGGGGGCCGGGAGATACGCAGTATTTT.

This clone turned up a few times. The V gene is TRBV19, the J gene TRBJ2-1; 7 nucleotides line up with TRBD1. The trim removed 5 bases at V and 6 bases at J, leaving 4 bases unmatched. This CDR3 contains 13 residues. Germline values: CDR1 LNHDA, CDR2 SQIVND (reference sequence). The CDR3 here is CASSRRQGNEQFF. The CDR3 nucleotides read TGTGCCAGTAGTCGACGACAGGGCAATGAGCAGTTCTTC.

The gene calls are TRBV29-1 and TRBJ1-1; D is ambiguous. The CDR3 is 12 amino acids. V gave up 0 bases and J gave up 7 bases, with 9 bases separating them. Per the germline V gene, CDR1 is SQVTM and CDR2 is ANQGSEA. The CDR3: CSVEEQYREAFF. In DNA, the CDR3 is TGCAGCGTTGAAGAACAGTATCGTGAAGCTTTCTTT.

The DNA for the CDR3 is TGTGCCAGCAGTTTACTGACTCTACACGAGCAGTACTTC. It codes for CASSLLTLHEQYF. V gene TRBV12-3 or TRBV12-4 combines with J gene TRBJ2-7; D gene uncertain. Between the trimmed V and J ends, which lost 2 bases and 5 bases, there was a span of 10 bases. This CDR3 is 13 amino acids long.

The chain combines TRBV10-3 with TRBJ1-1; TRBD1 might be the D (6 bases). Germline V gene data show CDR1 as ENHRY and CDR2 as SYGVKD. The CDR3 consists of 13 residues. V lost 7 bases to trimming and J lost 1 base, with 10 bases between them. The CDR3 DNA is TGTGCCATCACTGGGGGCGAGAACACTGAAGCTTTCTTT. This sequence encodes CAITGGENTEAFF.

The J gene is TRBJ2-7, the V gene TRBV14, with TRBD1 identical over 9 bases. This CDR3 is 15 amino acids long. J was trimmed by 2 bases and V by 6 bases; bases with no gene match: 8. Germline CDR1 is SGHDN and CDR2 is FVKESK. CDR3 bases: TGTGCCAGCAGGGACTCGGGACAGGGCACCTACGAGCAGTACTTC. It encodes CASRDSGQGTYEQYF.